One sample yielded the 5 T cell receptor beta chains listed below, sequenced in a study of blood T cell repertoires in COVID-19. Method: immunoSEQ multiplex PCR; TCRdb's copy keeps in-frame clones and lacks some. This sample has fewer than 200,000 clones; roughly 90% occur once, and the top ten carry roughly 24%. What was sequenced was peripheral blood. These receptors were taken from a man aged 60-69 years with acute or convalescent COVID-19.

This clone was detected only once. This chain links TRBV27 with TRBJ2-1; weak D call: TRBD1 (6 bases). This CDR3 is 15 amino acids long. V dropped 5 bases and J dropped 6 bases, with 17 bases sitting between them. The V gene's germline CDR1 is MNHEY and CDR2 SMNVEV (reference sequence). This chain's CDR3 is CASSKRGMTFNEQFF. The CDR3 region has the DNA TGTGCCAGCAGTAAGAGGGGGATGACCTTCAATGAGCAGTTCTTC.

The rearrangement joins TRBV5-6 to TRBJ1-1; a weak D match, TRBD1 (6 bases). V gave up 2 bases and J gave up 1 base, with 12 bases separating them. The CDR3 is 15 amino acids. Germline lookup yields CDR1 SGHDT and CDR2 YYEEEE. The DNA of the CDR3 is TGTGCCAGCAGCTTTGGGGGCAGTCCGAACACTGAAGCTTTCTTT. Protein product: CASSFGGSPNTEAFF.

Only one count was recorded for this clone. The rearrangement joins TRBV24-1 to TRBJ2-5, with D hard to call. The V and J ends lost 6 bases and 5 bases respectively, with 12 bases between them. Germline V gene data show CDR1 as KGHDR and CDR2 as SFDVKD. This CDR3 region has 13 residues. Here the CDR3 reads CATSNTVGETQYF. The CDR3 DNA reads TGTGCCACCAGTAACACGGTCGGGGAGACCCAGTACTTC.

V and J are TRBV27 and TRBJ1-2; D unresolved. Germline V lookup: CDR1 MNHEY, CDR2 SMNVEV (reference sequence). The V end lost 5 bases, the J end lost 8 bases, and 18 bases lay between the germline ends. The CDR3 length is 14 residues. CDR3 DNA sequence: TGTGCCAGCAGTCCCTCGGGAGGCAGGTGGGGCTACACCTTC. Translation: CASSPSGGRWGYTF.

V and J are TRBV5-1 and TRBJ1-2; 12 bases are a match to TRBD1. V lost 0 bases to trimming and J lost 5 bases; unmatched junction nucleotides: 14. The CDR3 runs 19 residues. Germline CDR1 is SGHRS and CDR2 is YFSETQ. The CDR3 loop is CASSLGSGTGGTGYYGYTF. Written as DNA, the CDR3 is TGCGCCAGCAGCTTGGGGTCCGGGACAGGGGGCACTGGGTATTATGGCTACACCTTC.